This T cell receptor beta chain was retrieved from a study of Graves' ophthalmopathy and Graves' hyperthyroidism. About the research overall: Peripheral blood sampling preceded any treatment and occurred at initial diagnosis. Study-level findings and limits: Also, most clonotypes expanded in the thyroid above 0.001 frequency appeared in blood.

The V end was cut by 4 bases, the J end by 2 bases, with 12 bases between. There are 15 residues in the CDR3. With a duration under 3 months, ophthalmopathy in the donors showed moderate-to-severe activity, CAS ≥3 and NOSPECS ≥4. To note about this clonotype: The target antigen is unknown.

The sequenced template was RNA, covering the TCR beta CDR3 region. Second-round multiplex PCR followed a first-round RT-PCR using HTBI primers. TCRdb fed the multiplex PCR reads into MiXCR, producing one record per CDR3 protein. The sample consists of 150,000 or so distinct CDR3 sequences, 30% to 45% of them appearing once. This clonotype originated in a man aged 25-45 years with Graves' ophthalmopathy. The source material was peripheral blood. The J gene is TRBJ1-5, the V gene TRBV12-3 or TRBV12-4; D perhaps matches TRBD1 (6 bases). The CDR3 spells CASSYGTYRNQPQHF. In DNA form, the CDR3 reads TGTGCCAGCAGTTACGGGACATACCGCAATCAGCCCCAGCATTTT.